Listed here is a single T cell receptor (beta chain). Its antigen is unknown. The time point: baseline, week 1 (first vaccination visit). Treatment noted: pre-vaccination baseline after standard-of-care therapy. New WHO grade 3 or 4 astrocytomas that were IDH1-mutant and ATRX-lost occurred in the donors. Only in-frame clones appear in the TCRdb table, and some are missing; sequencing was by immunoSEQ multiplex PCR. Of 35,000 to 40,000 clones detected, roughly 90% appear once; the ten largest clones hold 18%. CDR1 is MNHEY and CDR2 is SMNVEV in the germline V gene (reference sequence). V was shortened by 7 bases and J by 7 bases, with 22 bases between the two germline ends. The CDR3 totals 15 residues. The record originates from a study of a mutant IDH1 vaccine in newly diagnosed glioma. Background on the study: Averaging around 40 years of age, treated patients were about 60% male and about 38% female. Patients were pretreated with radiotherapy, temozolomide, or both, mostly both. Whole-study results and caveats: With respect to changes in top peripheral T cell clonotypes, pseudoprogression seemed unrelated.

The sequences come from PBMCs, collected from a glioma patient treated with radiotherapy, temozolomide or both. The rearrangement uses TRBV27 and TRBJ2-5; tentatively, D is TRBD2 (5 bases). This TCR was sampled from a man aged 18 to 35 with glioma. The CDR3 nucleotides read TGTGCCAGCACTCCCGCGCTAGCTTTTTTGGGGACCCAGTACTTC. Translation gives CASTPALAFLGTQYF.